The clone carrying this T cell receptor beta chain has a single count. The antigen remains unidentified. Per germline, CDR1 MNHNS and CDR2 SASEGT. Unmatched junction bases numbered 6, after V lost 5 bases and J lost 3 bases. This CDR3 has 15 amino acids. This entry comes from a study of a mutant IDH1 vaccine in newly diagnosed glioma. Time point indicated: week 5, during vaccination. Topical imiquimod accompanied each vaccine dose, which consisted of 300 ug of mutant IDH1 20-mer peptide. Sequencing used immunoSEQ multiplex PCR; TCRdb keeps in-frame clones, though not all of them. The data hold some 10,000 clones, with roughly 91% observed a single time.

This sequence originates from a middle-aged woman with glioma. Some clones in this sample may be carry-over from other donors' samples. The material sequenced was PBMCs, taken from a glioma patient whose treatment included an IDH1 peptide vaccine. V usage is TRBV6-1 and J usage is TRBJ2-2, with 7 bases aligning to TRBD2. The CDR3 DNA is TGTGCCAGCAGTCGAACCCTAGCGGACACCGGGGAGCTGTTTTTT. Its protein product is CASSRTLADTGELFF.